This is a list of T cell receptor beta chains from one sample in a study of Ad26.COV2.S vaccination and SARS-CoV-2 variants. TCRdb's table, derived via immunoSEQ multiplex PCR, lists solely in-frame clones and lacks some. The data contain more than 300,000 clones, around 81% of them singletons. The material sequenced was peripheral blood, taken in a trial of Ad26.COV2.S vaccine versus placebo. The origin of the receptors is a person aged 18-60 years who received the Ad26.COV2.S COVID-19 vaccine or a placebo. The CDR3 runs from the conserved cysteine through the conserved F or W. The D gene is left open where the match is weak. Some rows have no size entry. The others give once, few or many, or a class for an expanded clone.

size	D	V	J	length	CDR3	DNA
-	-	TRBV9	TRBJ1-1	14	CASSVTAMNTEAFF	TGTGCCAGCAGCGTCACAGCCATGAACACTGAAGCTTTCTTT
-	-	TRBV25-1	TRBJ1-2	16	CASSGYGQMIGDGYTF	TGTGCCAGCAGTGGTTATGGGCAAATGATAGGGGATGGCTACACCTTC
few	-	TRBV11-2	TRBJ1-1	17	CASSPGSFFEMNTEAFF	TGTGCCAGCAGCCCCGGGAGTTTTTTCGAAATGAACACTGAAGCTTTCTTT
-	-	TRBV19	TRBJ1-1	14	CASTNQPGNTEAFF	TGTGCCAGTACAAACCAACCAGGGAACACTGAAGCTTTCTTT
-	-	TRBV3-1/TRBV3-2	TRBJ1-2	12	CASSQDAYGYTF	TGTGCCAGCAGCCAAGACGCCTATGGCTACACCTTC
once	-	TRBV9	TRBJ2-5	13	CASSVALSGTQYF	TGTGCCAGCAGCGTAGCCCTATCGGGGACCCAGTACTTC
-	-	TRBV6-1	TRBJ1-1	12	CASSEVDSEAFF	TGTGCCAGCAGTGAAGTTGACAGTGAAGCTTTCTTT
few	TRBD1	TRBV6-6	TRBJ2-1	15	CASTVGQGYYNEQFF	TGTGCCAGCACCGTGGGACAGGGCTACTACAATGAGCAGTTCTTC
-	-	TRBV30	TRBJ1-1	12	CAWKGGYTEAFF	TGTGCCTGGAAAGGGGGTTACACTGAAGCTTTCTTT
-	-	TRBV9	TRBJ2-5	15	CASRSTGNVEETQYF	TGTGCCAGCAGAAGTACAGGGAACGTGGAAGAGACCCAGTACTTC
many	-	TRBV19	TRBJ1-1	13	CASREQKNTEAFF	TGTGCCAGTAGAGAACAGAAGAACACTGAAGCTTTCTTT
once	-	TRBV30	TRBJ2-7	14	CAWSVQGGHREQYF	TGTGCCTGGAGTGTACAGGGGGGGCATCGGGAGCAGTACTTC
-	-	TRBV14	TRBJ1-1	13	CASSQDVRTEAFF	TGTGCCAGCAGCCAAGACGTCCGGACTGAAGCTTTCTTT
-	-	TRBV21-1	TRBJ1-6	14	CASTDLGNNSPLHF	TGTGCCAGCACCGACCTTGGGAATAATTCACCCCTCCACTTT
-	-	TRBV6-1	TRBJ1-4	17	CASSERGLFSLDEKLFF	TGTGCCAGCAGTGAACGGGGTCTATTCTCCCTGGATGAAAAACTGTTTTTT
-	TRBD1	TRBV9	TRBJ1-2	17	CASSVEGQADTRRGYTF	TGTGCCAGCAGCGTAGAGGGACAGGCGGACACTCGTCGGGGCTACACCTTC
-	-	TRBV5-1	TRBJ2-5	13	CASTGLEEETQYF	TGCGCCAGCACCGGTTTAGAGGAGGAGACCCAGTACTTC
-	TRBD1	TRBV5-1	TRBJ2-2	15	CASSLVGTGGKELFF	TGCGCCAGCAGCTTGGTCGGGACAGGGGGCAAGGAGCTGTTTTTT
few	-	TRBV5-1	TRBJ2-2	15	CASSTTSANTGELFF	TGCGCCAGCAGCACCACAAGCGCAAACACCGGGGAGCTGTTTTTT
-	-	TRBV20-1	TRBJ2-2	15	CSASGGGGNTGELFF	TGCAGTGCTAGTGGCGGGGGCGGGAACACCGGGGAGCTGTTTTTT
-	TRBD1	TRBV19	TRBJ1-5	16	CASRITGTGDNQPQHF	TGTGCCAGTAGGATTACCGGGACAGGGGACAATCAGCCCCAGCATTTT
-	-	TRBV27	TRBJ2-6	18	CASSLSQGTYSGANVLTF	TGTGCCAGCAGTTTATCGCAAGGGACCTACTCTGGGGCCAACGTCCTGACTTTC
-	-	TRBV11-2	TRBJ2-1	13	CASSFNGASEQFF	TGTGCCAGCAGCTTTAATGGGGCGAGTGAGCAGTTCTTC
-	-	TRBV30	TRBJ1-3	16	CAYETAGGRVGNTIYF	TGTGCCTACGAGACAGCCGGGGGGAGAGTTGGAAACACCATATATTTT
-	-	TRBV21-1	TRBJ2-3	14	CASSKAEGGTTQYF	TGTGCCAGCAGCAAAGCGGAAGGCGGCACTACGCAGTATTTT
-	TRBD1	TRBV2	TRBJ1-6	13	CASSPGQNSPLHF	TGTGCCAGCAGTCCGGGACAGAATTCACCCCTCCACTTT
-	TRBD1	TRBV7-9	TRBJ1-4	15	CASSLGQGVNEKLFF	TGTGCCAGCAGCTTGGGACAGGGGGTCAATGAAAAACTGTTTTTT
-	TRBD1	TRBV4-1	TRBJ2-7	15	CASSPGGQGSYEQYF	TGCGCCAGCAGCCCAGGGGGACAGGGTTCCTACGAGCAGTACTTC
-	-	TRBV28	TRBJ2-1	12	CASRKLDNEQFF	TGTGCCAGCAGAAAACTAGACAATGAGCAGTTCTTC
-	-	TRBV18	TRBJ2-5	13	CASSPVEQETQYF	TGTGCCAGCTCACCGGTAGAGCAAGAGACCCAGTACTTC
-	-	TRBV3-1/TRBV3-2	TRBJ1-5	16	CASSQGGRELFQPQHF	TGTGCCAGCAGCCAAGGTGGACGCGAATTGTTTCAGCCCCAGCATTTT
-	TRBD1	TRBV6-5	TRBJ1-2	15	CASSYLGQGAVGYTF	TGTGCCAGCAGTTACTTGGGACAGGGGGCTGTTGGCTACACCTTC
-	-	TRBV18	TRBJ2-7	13	CASSPEVRYEQYF	TGTGCCAGCTCACCGGAAGTTCGCTACGAGCAGTACTTC
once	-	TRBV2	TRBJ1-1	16	CASSEFVKALNTEAFF	TGTGCCAGCAGTGAATTTGTTAAGGCTTTAAACACTGAAGCTTTCTTT
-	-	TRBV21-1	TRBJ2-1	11	CASRRGNEQFF	TGTGCCAGCAGGAGGGGAAATGAGCAGTTCTTC
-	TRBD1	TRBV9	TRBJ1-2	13	CASMGQGSYGYTF	TGTGCCAGCATGGGACAGGGGTCCTATGGCTACACCTTC
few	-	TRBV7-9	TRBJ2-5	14	CASRTPTSQETQYF	TGTGCCAGCAGGACACCAACTAGCCAAGAGACCCAGTACTTC
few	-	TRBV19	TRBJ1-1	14	CASSIPFMNTEAFF	TGTGCCAGTAGTATTCCTTTTATGAACACTGAAGCTTTCTTT
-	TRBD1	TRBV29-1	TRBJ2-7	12	CSVRDRGYEQYF	TGCAGCGTGAGGGACAGGGGATACGAGCAGTACTTC
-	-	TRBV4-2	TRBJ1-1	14	CASSQDPGVSEAFF	TGTGCCAGCAGCCAGGATCCAGGGGTCTCTGAAGCTTTCTTT
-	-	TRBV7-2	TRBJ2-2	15	CASSLDSANTGELFF	TGTGCCAGCAGCTTAGACTCCGCAAACACCGGGGAGCTGTTTTTT
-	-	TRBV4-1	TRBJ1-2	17	CASSHLGAPEANYGYTF	TGCGCCAGCAGCCATCTGGGAGCCCCAGAAGCTAACTATGGCTACACCTTC
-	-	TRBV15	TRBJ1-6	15	CATSRERTSNSPLHF	TGTGCCACCAGCAGAGAACGGACATCTAATTCACCCCTCCACTTT
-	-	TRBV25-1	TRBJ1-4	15	CASSQLTGTNEKLFF	TGTGCCAGCAGCCAATTGACAGGTACTAATGAAAAACTGTTTTTT
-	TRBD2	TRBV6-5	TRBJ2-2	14	CASAPGLGTGELFF	TGTGCCAGCGCTCCGGGACTAGGCACCGGGGAGCTGTTTTTT